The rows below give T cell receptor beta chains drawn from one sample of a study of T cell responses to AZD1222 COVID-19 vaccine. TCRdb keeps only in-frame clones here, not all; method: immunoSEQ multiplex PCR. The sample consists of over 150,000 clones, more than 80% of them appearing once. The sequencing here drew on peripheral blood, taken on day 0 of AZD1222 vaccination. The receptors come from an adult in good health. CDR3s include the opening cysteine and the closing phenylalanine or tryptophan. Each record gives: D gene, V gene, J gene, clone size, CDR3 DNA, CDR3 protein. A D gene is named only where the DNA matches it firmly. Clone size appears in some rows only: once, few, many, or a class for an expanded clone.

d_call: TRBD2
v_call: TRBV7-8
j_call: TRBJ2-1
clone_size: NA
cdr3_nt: TGTGCCAGCAGCTCGCAACTAGCGGGGGGCCCTCCAACCTACAATGAGCAGTTCTTC
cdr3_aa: CASSSQLAGGPPTYNEQFF

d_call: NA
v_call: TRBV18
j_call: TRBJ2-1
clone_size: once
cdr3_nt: TGTGCCAGCTCACCACCCTCCCCAAACAATGAGCAGTTCTTC
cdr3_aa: CASSPPSPNNEQFF

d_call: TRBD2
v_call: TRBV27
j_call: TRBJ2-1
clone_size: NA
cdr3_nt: TGTGCCAGCAGTTTAAGACTAGCGGGGGACGGGGAGCAGTTCTTC
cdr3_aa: CASSLRLAGDGEQFF

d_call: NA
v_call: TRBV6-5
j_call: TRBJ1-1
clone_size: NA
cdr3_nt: TGTGCCAGCACTTTGAAGTGGGACACTGAAGCTTTCTTT
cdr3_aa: CASTLKWDTEAFF

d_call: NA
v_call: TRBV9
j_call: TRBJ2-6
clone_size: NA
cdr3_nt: TGTGCCAGCAGCGTAGTCACCGGGGCCAACGTCCTGACTTTC
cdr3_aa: CASSVVTGANVLTF

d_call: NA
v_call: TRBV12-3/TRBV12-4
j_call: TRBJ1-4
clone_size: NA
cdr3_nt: TGTGCCAGCAGTCCCCCGGAAGGACGACTGTTTTTT
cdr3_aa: CASSPPEGRLFF

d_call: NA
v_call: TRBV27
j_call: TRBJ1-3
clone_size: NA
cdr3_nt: TGTGCCAGCAGACCAGGACCGAGCTTTGGAAACACCATATATTTT
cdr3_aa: CASRPGPSFGNTIYF

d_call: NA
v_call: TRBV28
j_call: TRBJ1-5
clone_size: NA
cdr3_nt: TGTGCCAGCAGTTGGGGCAGGGGTGGTCAGCCCCAGCATTTT
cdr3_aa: CASSWGRGGQPQHF

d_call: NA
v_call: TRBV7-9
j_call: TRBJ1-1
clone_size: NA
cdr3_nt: TGTGCCAGCAGCTTACTTGAGGGGACTGAAGCTTTCTTT
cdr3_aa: CASSLLEGTEAFF

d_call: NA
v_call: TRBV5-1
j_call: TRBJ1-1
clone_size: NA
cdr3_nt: TGCGCCAGCAGCTACCAGGACGGGGCTTGGCGGGCTTTCTTT
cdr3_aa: CASSYQDGAWRAFF

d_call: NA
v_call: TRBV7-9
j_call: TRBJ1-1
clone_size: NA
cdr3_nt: TGTGCCAGCAGCGCTGAAGCTTTCTTT
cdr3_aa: CASSAEAFF

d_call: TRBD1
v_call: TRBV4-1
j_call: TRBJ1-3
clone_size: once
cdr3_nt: TGCGCCAGCAGCCAAGGTGGCAGACAGGGCCGAAACACCATATATTTT
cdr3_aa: CASSQGGRQGRNTIYF

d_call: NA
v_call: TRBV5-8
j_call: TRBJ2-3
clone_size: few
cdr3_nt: TGTGCCAGCCCCCCTTACAGGGATCAGGGAGATACGCAGTATTTT
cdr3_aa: CASPPYRDQGDTQYF

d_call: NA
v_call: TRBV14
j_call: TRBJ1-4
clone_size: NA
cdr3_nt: TGTGCCAGCAGCCAAGATCGAGGACCGAATGAAAAACTGTTTTTT
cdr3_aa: CASSQDRGPNEKLFF

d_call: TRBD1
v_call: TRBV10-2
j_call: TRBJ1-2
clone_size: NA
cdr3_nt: TGCGCCAGCAGTGAGGGGTGGGGACAGGGTAACTATGGCTACACCTTC
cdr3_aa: CASSEGWGQGNYGYTF

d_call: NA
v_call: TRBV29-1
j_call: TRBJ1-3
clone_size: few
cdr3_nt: TGCAGCGTCGTACAGGGCCCTGGAAACACCATATATTTT
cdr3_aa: CSVVQGPGNTIYF

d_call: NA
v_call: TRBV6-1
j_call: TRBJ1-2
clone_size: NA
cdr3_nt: TGTGCCAGCAGTGAAGGACGAACCTATGGCTACACCTTC
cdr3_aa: CASSEGRTYGYTF

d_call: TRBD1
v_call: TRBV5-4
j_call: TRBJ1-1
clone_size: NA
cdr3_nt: TGTGCCAGCAGCATGGACAGGAATTTAAACACTGAAGCTTTCTTT
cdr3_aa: CASSMDRNLNTEAFF

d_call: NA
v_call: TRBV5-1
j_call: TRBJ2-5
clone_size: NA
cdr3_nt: TGCGCCAGCAGCTTACGGGTGGGGGAGACCCAGTACTTC
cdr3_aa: CASSLRVGETQYF

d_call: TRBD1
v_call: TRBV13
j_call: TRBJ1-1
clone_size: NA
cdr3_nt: TGTGCCAGCAGCCTACGGACAGGGAGAAGCACTGAAGCTTTCTTT
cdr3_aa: CASSLRTGRSTEAFF

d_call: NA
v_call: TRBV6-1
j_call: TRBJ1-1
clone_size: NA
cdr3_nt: TGTGCCAGCAGTGAACTGTCCGGGGGAGGGAACACTGAAGCTTTCTTT
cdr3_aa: CASSELSGGGNTEAFF

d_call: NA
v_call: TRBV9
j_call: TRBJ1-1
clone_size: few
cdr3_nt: TGTGCCAGCAGCGCTGATAACACTGAAGCTTTCTTT
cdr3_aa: CASSADNTEAFF

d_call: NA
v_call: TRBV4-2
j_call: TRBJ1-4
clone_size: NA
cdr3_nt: TGTGCCAGCAGCGACGGACAGAGTAATGAAAAACTGTTTTTT
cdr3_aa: CASSDGQSNEKLFF

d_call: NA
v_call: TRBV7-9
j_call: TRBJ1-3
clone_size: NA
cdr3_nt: TGTGCCAGCAGTTGGGCTTGGGACTCTGGAAACACCATATATTTT
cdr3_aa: CASSWAWDSGNTIYF

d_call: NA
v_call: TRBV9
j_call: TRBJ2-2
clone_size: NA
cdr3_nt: TGTGCCAGCAGCGTAGACAGCTCGAACACCGGGGAGCTGTTTTTT
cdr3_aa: CASSVDSSNTGELFF

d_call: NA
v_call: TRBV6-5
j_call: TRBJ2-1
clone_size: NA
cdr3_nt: TGTGCCAGCAGTTACTCGGACCCATACAATGAGCAGTTCTTC
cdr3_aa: CASSYSDPYNEQFF

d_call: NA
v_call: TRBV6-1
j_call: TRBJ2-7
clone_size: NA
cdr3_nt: TGTGCCAGCAGTGAACGGGGGCAGGGAGTCTACGAGCAGTACTTC
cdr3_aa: CASSERGQGVYEQYF

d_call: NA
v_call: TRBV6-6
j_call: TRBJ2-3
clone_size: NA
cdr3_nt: TGTGCCAGCAGTCAAGGACTCCCCCTTAGCACAGATACGCAGTATTTT
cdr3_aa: CASSQGLPLSTDTQYF

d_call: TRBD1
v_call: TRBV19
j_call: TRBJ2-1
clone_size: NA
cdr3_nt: TGTGCCAGTAGTATTGGGACAGGGAGGAGGAATGAGCAGTTCTTC
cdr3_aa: CASSIGTGRRNEQFF

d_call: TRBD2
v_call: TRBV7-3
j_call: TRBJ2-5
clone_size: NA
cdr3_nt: TGTGCCAGCAGCTTATACCCGGTGACTAGCGGGATAGGAGGAGAGACCCAGTACTTC
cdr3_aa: CASSLYPVTSGIGGETQYF

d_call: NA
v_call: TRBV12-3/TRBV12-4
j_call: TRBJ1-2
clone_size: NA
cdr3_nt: TGTGCCAGCAGTTTTGACTATGGCTACACCTTC
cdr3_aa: CASSFDYGYTF

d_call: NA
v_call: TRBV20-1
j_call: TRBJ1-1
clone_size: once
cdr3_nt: TGCAGTGCTAGTAAAGGGGTCCGCACTGAAGCTTTCTTT
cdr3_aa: CSASKGVRTEAFF

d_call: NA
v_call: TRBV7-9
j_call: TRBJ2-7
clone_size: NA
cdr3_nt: TGTGCCAGCAGCTCGAGGGACACCACCTACGAGCAGTACTTC
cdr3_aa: CASSSRDTTYEQYF

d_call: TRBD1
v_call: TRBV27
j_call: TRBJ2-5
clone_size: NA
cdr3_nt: TGTGCCAGCAGTTATGGGACAGGGGGAGAGACCCAGTACTTC
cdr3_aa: CASSYGTGGETQYF

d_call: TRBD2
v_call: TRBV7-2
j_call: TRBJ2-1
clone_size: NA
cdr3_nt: TGTGCCAGCAGCTTAGTAGCGGGGGGGACCAATGAGCAGTTCTTC
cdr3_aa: CASSLVAGGTNEQFF

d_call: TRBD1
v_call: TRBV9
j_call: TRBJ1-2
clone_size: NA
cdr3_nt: TGTGCCAGCAGCGCCCGGACAGGGCCCGCCTATGGCTACACCTTC
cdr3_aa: CASSARTGPAYGYTF

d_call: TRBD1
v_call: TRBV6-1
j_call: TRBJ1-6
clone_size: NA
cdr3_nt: TGTGCCAGCAGTGACCCGCCCGGACAGGGGGTGTACTTT
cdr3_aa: CASSDPPGQGVYF